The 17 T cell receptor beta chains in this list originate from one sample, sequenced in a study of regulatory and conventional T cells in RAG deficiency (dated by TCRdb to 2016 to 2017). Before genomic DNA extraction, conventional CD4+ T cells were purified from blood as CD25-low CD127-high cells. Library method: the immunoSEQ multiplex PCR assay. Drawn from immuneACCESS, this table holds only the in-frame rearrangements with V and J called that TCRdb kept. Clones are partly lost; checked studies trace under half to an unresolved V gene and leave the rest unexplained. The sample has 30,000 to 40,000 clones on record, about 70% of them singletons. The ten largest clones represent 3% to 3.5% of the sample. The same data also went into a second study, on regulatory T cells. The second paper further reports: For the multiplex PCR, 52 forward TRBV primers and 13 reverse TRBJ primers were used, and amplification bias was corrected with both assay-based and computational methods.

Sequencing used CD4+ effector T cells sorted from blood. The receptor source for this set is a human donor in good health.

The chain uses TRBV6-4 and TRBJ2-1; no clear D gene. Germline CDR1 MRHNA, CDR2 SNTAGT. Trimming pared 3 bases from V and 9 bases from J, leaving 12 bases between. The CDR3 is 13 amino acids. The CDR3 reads CASSEVRSSEQFF. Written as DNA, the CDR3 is TGTGCCAGCAGTGAAGTCCGCAGTTCTGAGCAGTTCTTC.

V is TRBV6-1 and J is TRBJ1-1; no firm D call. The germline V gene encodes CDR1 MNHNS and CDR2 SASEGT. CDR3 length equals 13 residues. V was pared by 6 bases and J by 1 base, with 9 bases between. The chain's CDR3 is CASRTHRNTEAFF. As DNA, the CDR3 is TGTGCCAGCAGGACTCACAGGAACACTGAAGCTTTCTTT.

This chain's CDR3 is CASSYSVDRSNTEAFF. As DNA, the CDR3 is TGTGCCAGCAGTTACTCTGTGGACAGGTCAAACACTGAAGCTTTCTTT. The J gene is TRBJ1-1, the V gene TRBV6-5; 7 bases line up with TRBD1. CDR1 and CDR2 from the germline V gene are MNHEY and SVGAGI. V shed 0 bases, J shed 2 bases, and the junction held 6 bases outside the gene matches. The CDR3 has 16 amino acids.

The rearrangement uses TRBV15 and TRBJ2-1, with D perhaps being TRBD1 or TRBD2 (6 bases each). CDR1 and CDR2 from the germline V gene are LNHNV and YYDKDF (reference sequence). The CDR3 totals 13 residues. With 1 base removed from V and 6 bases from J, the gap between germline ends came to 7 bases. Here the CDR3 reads CATSRGGANEQFF. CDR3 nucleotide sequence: TGTGCCACCAGCAGAGGGGGGGCCAATGAGCAGTTCTTC.

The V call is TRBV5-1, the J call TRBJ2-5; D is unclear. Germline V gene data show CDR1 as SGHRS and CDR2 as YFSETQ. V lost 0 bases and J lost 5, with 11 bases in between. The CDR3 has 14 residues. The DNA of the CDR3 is TGCGCCAGCAGCTTGGCCGAACAGTGGGAGACCCAGTACTTC. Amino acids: CASSLAEQWETQYF.

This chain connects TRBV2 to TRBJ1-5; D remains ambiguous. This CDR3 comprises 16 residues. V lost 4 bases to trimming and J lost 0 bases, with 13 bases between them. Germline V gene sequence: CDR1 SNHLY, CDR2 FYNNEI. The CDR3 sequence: CASSGTRVSSNQPQHF. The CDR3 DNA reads TGTGCCAGCAGTGGCACCCGGGTGTCTAGCAATCAGCCCCAGCATTTT.

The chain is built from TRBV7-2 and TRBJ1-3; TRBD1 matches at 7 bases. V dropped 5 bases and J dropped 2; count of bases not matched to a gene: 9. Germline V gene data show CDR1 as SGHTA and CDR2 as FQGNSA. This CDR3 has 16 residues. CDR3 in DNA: TGTGCCAGCAGCCCCCGTGGACAGGCAACTGGAAACACCATATATTTT. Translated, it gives CASSPRGQATGNTIYF.

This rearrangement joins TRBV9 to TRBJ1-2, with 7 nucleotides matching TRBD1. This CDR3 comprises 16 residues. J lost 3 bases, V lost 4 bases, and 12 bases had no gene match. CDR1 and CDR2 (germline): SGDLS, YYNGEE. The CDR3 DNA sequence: TGTGCCAGCAGCCGGCGATATACTACAGGGGACTATGGCTACACCTTC. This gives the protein CASSRRYTTGDYGYTF.

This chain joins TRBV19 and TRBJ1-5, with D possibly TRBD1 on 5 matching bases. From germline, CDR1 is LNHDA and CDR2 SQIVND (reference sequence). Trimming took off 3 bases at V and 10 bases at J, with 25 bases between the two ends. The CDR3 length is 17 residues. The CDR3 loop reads CASSIGLTPGYGGPQHF. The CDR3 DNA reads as TGTGCCAGTAGTATCGGTTTGACCCCAGGTTACGGGGGACCCCAGCATTTT.

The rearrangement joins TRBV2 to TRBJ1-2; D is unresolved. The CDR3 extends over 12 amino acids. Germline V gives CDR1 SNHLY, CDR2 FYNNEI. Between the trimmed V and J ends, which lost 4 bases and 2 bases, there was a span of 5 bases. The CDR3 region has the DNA TGTGCCAGCAGTGGGATCAACTATGGCTACACCTTC. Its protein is CASSGINYGYTF.

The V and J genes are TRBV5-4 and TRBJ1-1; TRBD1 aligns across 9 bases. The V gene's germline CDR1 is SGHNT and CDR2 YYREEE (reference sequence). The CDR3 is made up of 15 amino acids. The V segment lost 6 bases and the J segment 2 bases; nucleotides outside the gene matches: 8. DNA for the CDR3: TGTGCCAGCACCCAAACAGGGGGCGGTAACACTGAAGCTTTCTTT. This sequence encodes CASTQTGGGNTEAFF. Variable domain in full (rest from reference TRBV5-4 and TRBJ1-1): ETGVTQSPTHLIKTRGQQVTLRCSSQSGHNTVSWYQQALGQGPQFIFQYYREEENGRGNFPPRFSGLQFPNYSSELNVNALELDDSALYLCASTQTGGGNTEAFFGQGTRLTVV.

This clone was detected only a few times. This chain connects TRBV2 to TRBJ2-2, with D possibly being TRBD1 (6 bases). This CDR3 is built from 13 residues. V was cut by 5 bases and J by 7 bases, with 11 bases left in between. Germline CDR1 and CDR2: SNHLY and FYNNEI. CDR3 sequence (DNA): TGTGCCAGCAGTTCAACAGGGTACGGGGAGCTGTTTTTT. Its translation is CASSSTGYGELFF.

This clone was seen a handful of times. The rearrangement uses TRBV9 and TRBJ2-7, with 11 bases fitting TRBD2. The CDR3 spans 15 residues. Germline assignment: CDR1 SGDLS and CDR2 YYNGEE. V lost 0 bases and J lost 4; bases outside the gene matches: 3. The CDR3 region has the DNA TGTGCCAGCAGCGTAGGCCTAGCGGGGGGTTACGAGCAGTACTTC. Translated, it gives CASSVGLAGGYEQYF.

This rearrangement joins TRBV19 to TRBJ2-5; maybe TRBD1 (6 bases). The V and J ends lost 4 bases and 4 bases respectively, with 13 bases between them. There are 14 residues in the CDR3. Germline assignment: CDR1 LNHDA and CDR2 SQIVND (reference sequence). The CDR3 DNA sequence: TGTGCCAGTAGTAGAGCAGGGGTCCCAGAGACCCAGTACTTC. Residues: CASSRAGVPETQYF.

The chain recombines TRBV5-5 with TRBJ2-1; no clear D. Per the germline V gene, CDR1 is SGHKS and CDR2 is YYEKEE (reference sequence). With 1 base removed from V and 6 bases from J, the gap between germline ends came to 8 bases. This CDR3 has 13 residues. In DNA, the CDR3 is TGTGCCAGCAGCTTGTCCCCAGTCAATGAGCAGTTCTTC. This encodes CASSLSPVNEQFF. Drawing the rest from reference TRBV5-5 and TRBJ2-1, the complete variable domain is DAGVTQSPTHLIKTRGQQVTLRCSPISGHKSVSWYQQVLGQGPQFIFQYYEKEERGRGNFPDRFSARQFPNYSSELNVNALLLGDSALYLCASSLSPVNEQFFGPGTRLTVL.

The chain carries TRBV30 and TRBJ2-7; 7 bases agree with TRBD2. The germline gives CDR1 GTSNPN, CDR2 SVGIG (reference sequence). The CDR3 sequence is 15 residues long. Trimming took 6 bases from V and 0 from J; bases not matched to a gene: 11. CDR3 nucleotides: TGTGCCTGCGGGAAGGGTGCGGGGGACTCCTACGAGCAGTACTTC. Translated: CACGKGAGDSYEQYF.

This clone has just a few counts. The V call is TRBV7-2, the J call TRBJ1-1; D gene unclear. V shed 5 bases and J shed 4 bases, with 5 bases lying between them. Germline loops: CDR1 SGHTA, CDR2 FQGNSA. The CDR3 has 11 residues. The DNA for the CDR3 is TGTGCCAGCAGCCCTTTCACTGAAGCTTTCTTT. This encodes CASSPFTEAFF.